The rows below give T cell receptor beta chains drawn from one sample of a study of shared clonotypes between healthy human individuals. TCRdb's table, derived via immunoSEQ multiplex PCR, lists solely in-frame clones and lacks some. The sample consists of 2 million to 2.5 million clones, approximately 94% of them appearing once. Sequenced input: naive CD4+ T cells sorted from blood. The receptors come from a man aged 18 to 30 in good health. CDR3s include the opening cysteine and the closing phenylalanine or tryptophan. Each record gives: clone size, D gene, V gene, J gene, CDR3 DNA, CDR3 protein. The D gene is left open where the match is weak. Only part of the rows carry a size: once, few, many, or a class if the clone is expanded.

>.|.|TRBV28|TRBJ1-4
TGTGCCAGCAGTTTCGTGATGGGGAATGAAAAACTGTTTTTT
CASSFVMGNEKLFF
>.|.|TRBV7-9|TRBJ1-4
TGTGCCAGCAGCTTACCGACGACCGGGGCAAAACTGTTTTTT
CASSLPTTGAKLFF
>.|.|TRBV10-3|TRBJ2-5
TGTGCCATCGGATCCCGGGACGGTGAGACCCAGTACTTC
CAIGSRDGETQYF
>.|.|TRBV7-9|TRBJ2-1
TGTGCCAGCAGCTTAGCGACGGGAGTGTTGAATGAGCAGTTCTTC
CASSLATGVLNEQFF
>.|TRBD1|TRBV6-6|TRBJ1-3
TGTGCCACCGCTCGACAGGGTTCTGGAAACACCATATATTTT
CATARQGSGNTIYF
>.|.|TRBV2|TRBJ2-7
TGTGCCAGCAGTTACAATTACGAGCAGTACTTC
CASSYNYEQYF
>.|.|TRBV2|TRBJ1-6
TGTGCCAGCAGTGAAGGGACAGCTACTTTGAGACCCCTCCACTTT
CASSEGTATLRPLHF
>.|.|TRBV19|TRBJ2-3
TGTGCCGTAGGGCAGGGCTCAGATACGCAGTATTTT
CAVGQGSDTQYF
>few|TRBD2|TRBV5-1|TRBJ2-5
TGCGCCAGCACCAGCGGGGTTGAAGAGACCCAGTACTTC
CASTSGVEETQYF
>.|TRBD1|TRBV30|TRBJ1-1
TGTGCCTGGAGGGGACAGGAACACACTGAAGCTTTCTTT
CAWRGQEHTEAFF
>.|TRBD1|TRBV7-2|TRBJ2-7
TGTGCCAGCAGCTTGGACAGGGCTCCTCTCTCCTACGAGCAGTACTTC
CASSLDRAPLSYEQYF
>.|TRBD1|TRBV7-9|TRBJ2-7
TGTGCCAGCAGCTTAGGGACAGGGATTAACTCCTACGAGCAGTACTTC
CASSLGTGINSYEQYF
>.|TRBD2|TRBV9|TRBJ2-7
TGTGCCAGCAGTGAGGGGCTAGCGGACTCCTACGAGCAGTACTTC
CASSEGLADSYEQYF
>.|TRBD2|TRBV2|TRBJ2-1
TGTGCCAGCAGCCAACTAGCGGGGTACTACAATGAGCAGTTCTTC
CASSQLAGYYNEQFF
>once|TRBD1|TRBV7-2|TRBJ1-1
TGTGCCAGCAGCTTTGGACAGGTCATGAACACTGAAGCTTTCTTT
CASSFGQVMNTEAFF
>.|TRBD1|TRBV2|TRBJ1-3
TGTGCCAGCAGTGAATGGTACAGGGGAGACGGAAACACCATATATTTT
CASSEWYRGDGNTIYF